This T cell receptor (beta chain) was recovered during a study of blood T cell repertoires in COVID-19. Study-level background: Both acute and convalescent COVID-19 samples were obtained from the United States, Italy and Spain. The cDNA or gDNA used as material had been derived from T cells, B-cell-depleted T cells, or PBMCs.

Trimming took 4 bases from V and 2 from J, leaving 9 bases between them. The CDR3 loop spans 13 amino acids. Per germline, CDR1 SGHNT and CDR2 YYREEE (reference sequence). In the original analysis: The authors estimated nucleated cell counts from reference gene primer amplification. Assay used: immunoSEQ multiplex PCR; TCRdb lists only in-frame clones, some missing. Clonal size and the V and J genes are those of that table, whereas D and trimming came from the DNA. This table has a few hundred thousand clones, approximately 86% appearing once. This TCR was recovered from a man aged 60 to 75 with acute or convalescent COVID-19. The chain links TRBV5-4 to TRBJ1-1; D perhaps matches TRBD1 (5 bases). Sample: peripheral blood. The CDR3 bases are TGTGCCAGCAGCCCACAGGAAAACACTGAAGCTTTCTTT. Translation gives CASSPQENTEAFF.